This T cell receptor beta chain stems from a study of blood T cell repertoires in COVID-19. Study-level information: Some COVID-19 samples were acute and others convalescent; all came from the United States, Italy and Spain.

Per the original methods: Nucleated cell number was recorded as an estimate derived from reference gene primer amplification. Assay: immunoSEQ multiplex PCR; the TCRdb copy retains only in-frame clones and omits some. The DNA was the basis for D and trimming; V, J and clone size are from that table. This table has about 160,000 clones, 70% to 90% appearing once. Sequencing was performed on peripheral blood. This TCR derives from a woman in her 50s with COVID-19, enrolled during active disease.

The CDR3, as DNA: TGTGCCAGCAGCGCAACACCAGGGGGTTTTATTGAAAAACTGTTTTTT. It is translated as CASSATPGGFIEKLFF. The chain is built from TRBV7-6 and TRBJ1-4; TRBD1 agrees at 7 bases. Germline V lookup: CDR1 SGHVS, CDR2 FNYEAQ. The CDR3 totals 16 residues. V shed 5 bases, J shed 7 bases, and the junction held 13 bases outside the gene matches. The variable domain in full, with the rest retrieved from reference TRBV7-6 and TRBJ1-4, is GAGVSQSPRYKVTKRGQDVALRCDPISGHVSLYWYRQALGQGPEFLTYFNYEAQQDKSGLPNDRFSAERPEGSISTLTIQRTEQRDSAMYRCASSATPGGFIEKLFFGSGTQLSVL.